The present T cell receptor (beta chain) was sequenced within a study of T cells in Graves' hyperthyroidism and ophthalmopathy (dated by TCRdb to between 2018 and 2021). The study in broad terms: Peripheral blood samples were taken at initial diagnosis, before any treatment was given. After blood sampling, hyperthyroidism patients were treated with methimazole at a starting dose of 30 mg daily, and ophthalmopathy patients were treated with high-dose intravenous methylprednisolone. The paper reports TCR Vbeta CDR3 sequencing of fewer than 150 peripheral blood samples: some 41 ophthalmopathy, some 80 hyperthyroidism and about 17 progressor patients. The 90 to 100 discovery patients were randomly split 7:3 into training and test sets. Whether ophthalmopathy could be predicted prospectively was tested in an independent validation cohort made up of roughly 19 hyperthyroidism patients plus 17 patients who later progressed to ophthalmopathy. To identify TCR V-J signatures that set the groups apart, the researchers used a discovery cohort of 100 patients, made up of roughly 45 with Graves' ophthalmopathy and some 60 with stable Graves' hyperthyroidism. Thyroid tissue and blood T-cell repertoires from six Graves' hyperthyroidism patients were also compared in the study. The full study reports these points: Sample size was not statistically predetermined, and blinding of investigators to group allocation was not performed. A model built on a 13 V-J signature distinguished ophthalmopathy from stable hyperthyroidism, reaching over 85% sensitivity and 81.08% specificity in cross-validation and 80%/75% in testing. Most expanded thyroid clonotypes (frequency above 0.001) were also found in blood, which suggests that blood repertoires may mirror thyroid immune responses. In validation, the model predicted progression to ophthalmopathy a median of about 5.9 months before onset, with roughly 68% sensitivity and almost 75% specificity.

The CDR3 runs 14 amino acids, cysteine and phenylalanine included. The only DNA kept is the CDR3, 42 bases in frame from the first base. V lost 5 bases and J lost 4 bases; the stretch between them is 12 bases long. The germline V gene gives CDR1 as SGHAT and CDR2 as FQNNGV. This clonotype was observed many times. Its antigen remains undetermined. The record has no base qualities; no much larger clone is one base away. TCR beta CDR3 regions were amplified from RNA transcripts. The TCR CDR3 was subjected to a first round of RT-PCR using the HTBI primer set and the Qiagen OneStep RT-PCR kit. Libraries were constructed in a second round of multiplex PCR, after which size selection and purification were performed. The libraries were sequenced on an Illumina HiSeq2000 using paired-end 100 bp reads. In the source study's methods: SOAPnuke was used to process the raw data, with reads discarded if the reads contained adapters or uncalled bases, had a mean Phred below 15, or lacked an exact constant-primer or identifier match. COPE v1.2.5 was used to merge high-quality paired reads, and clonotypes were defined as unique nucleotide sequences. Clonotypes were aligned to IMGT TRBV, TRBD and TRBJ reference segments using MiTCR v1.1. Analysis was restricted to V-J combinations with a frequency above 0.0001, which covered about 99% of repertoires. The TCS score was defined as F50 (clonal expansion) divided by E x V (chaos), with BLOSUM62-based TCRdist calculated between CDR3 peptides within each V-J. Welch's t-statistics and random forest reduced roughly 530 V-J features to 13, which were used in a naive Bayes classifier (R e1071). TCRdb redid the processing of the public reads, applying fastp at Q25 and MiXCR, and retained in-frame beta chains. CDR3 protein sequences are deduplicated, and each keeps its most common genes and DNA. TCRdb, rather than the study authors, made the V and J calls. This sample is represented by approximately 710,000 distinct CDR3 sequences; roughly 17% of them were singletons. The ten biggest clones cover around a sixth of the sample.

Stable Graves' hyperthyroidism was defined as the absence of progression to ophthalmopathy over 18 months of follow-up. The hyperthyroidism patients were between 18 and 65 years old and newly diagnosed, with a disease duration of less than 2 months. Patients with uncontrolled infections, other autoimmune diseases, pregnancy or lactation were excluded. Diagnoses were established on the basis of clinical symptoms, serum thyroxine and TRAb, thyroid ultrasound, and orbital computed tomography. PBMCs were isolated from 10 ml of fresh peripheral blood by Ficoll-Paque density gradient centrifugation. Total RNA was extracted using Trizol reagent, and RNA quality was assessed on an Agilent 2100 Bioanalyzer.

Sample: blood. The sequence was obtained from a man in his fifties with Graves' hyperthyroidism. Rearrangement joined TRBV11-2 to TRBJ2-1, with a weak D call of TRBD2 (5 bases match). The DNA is TGTGCCAGCAGCCTGGACTTGACGTACAATGAGCAGTTCTTC. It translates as CASSLDLTYNEQFF.